This T cell receptor (beta chain) originates from a study of early T cells in non-severe SARS-CoV-2 infection. Study at large: Sequencing input comprised bulk RNA from unsorted whole blood; chain pairing was not available. Findings of the study overall: Matches to VDJdb favored anti-spike CD8 responses and missed private and CD4 specificities.

Unique molecular identifiers tagged individual cDNA molecules. In TCRdb, the 5' RACE reads were re-called with MiXCR into one record per CDR3 protein. The sample records around 78,000 distinct CDR3 sequences, around 10% being singletons. About this clonotype itself: Its matching antigen is unknown.

This CDR3 has 14 amino acids. Looked up from germline, CDR1 is SGHRS and CDR2 is YFSETQ. The germline V and J ends were trimmed by 5 bases and 1 base, with 12 bases remaining between them. This material consisted of whole blood, taken at baseline. This rearrangement joins TRBV5-1 to TRBJ1-1; D gene unclear. This clonotype originated in an adult who was a healthcare worker with PCR-confirmed SARS-CoV-2 infection or an uninfected control (not recorded which). CDR3 DNA: TGCGCCAGCAGGTGGTCCATCGGGAACACTGAAGCTTTCTTT. Amino acids: CASRWSIGNTEAFF.